This T cell receptor (beta chain) was sequenced for a study of blood T cells in healthy people across ages. The CDR3 is 14 residues long. Germline CDR1 reads MNHNY; CDR2 reads SVGAGI (reference sequence). V lost 6 bases, J lost 6 bases, and 17 bases lay in between. Concerning this clonotype itself: Its specificity is unknown.

General study results and limits: Strong correlation existed between TCR beta diversity and naive T cell percentage.

The authors ran a second PCR of about 7 to 11 cycles using a sample-barcoded 5' primer and a J-beta primer mix. MiXCR, applied by TCRdb to the 5' RACE reads, yields one record per CDR3 protein. The table includes 1.8 million or so distinct CDR3 sequences, around 40% detected once. The chain couples TRBV6-6 to TRBJ1-1; possibly TRBD1 for D (6 bases). The clonotype was recovered from a human donor in good health. The sequencing input was blood. The CDR3 sequence is CASRVQQGIPEAFF. The CDR3 bases are TGTGCCAGCAGGGTACAACAGGGAATTCCTGAAGCTTTCTTT.